The clone carrying this T cell receptor beta chain was seen a single time. 5'RACE primed from the constant segment yielded TCR alpha and TCR beta cDNA libraries bearing sample barcodes and UMIs. TCRdb re-analysed the 5' RACE reads in MiXCR, keeping a single row per CDR3 protein. The data contain about 430,000 distinct CDR3 sequences, roughly 18% of them singletons. The data stem from a study of T-cell memory formation after mild COVID-19. For the study at large: Most TCR clusters belonged to a single donor.

Germline V gene lookup returns CDR1 SNHLY and CDR2 FYNNEI. The CDR3 extends over 14 amino acids. V was pared by 7 bases and J by 5 bases, with 17 bases between. V is TRBV2 and J is TRBJ2-5; TRBD1 is a possible D gene (5 bases). This sequence was found in a man aged 18 to 35 who had mild COVID-19 (a few samples of this study predate the infection). Cell type and time point are not known. Material: PBMCs or a T cell subset sorted from them (not recorded which). The CDR3 coding sequence is TGTGCCAGCATGGGGCTGGCGGTTAGGGAGACCCAGTACTTC. Amino acids: CASMGLAVRETQYF.